This T cell receptor beta chain was captured by sequencing in a study of beta chain features in type 1 diabetes. Findings and caveats of the study: There was no resolution here of whether HLA type influences TCRB rearrangement. More deletions and fewer insertions at VDJ junctions were seen in type 1 diabetes patients. There was a possibility that cDNA sequencing over-represented cells with high TCR expression.

The V gene's germline CDR1 is GTSNPN and CDR2 SVGIG (reference sequence). There are 15 residues in the CDR3. Deletions cut 0 bases from V and 4 bases from J, with 13 bases between. As every portion of the isolated RNA was reverse transcribed, the sequencing read expressed TCRB transcripts. Measured with immunoSEQ multiplex PCR; TCRdb has only the in-frame clones, and not every one. The data contain just over 450,000 clones, around 30% of them seen just once; the ten biggest clones take up around 0.065%. In regard to this clone: What it binds is not known.

Sequences were obtained from naive CD4+ T cells from blood. The receptor's source is a man between 18 and 35 years old in good health. This sequence joins TRBV30 and TRBJ2-1, with unresolved D. CDR3 residues: CAWSVPRSLYNEQFF. Written as DNA, the CDR3 is TGTGCCTGGAGTGTGCCAAGGTCCCTATACAATGAGCAGTTCTTC. The whole variable domain, remainder taken from reference TRBV30 and TRBJ2-1, is SQTIHQWPATLVQPVGSPLSLECTVEGTSNPNLYWYRQAAGRGLQLLFYSVGIGQISSEVPQNLSASRPQDRQFILSSKKLLLSDSGFYLCAWSVPRSLYNEQFFGPGTRLTVL.